These 29 T cell receptor beta chains were all obtained from the same sample, sequenced in a study of blood T cell repertoires in COVID-19. The assay was immunoSEQ multiplex PCR, and TCRdb's table has in-frame clones only and misses some. Of 140,000 to 150,000 clones listed, nearly 85% were seen once; the top ten hold approximately 45%. Sequenced input: peripheral blood. The receptor set was obtained from a human donor in a cohort sampled during active COVID-19.

This chain uses TRBV2 with TRBJ1-4; TRBD1 matches at 7 bases. CDR1 is SNHLY and CDR2 is FYNNEI in the germline V gene. V dropped 6 bases and J dropped 4; count of bases not matched to a gene: 8. CDR3 length: 15 amino acids. Here the CDR3 reads CASSSRDSYNEKLFF. The CDR3 nucleotides read TGTGCCAGCAGCTCCCGGGACAGTTATAATGAAAAACTGTTTTTT.

The rearrangement joins TRBV19 to TRBJ2-1; 13 bases fit TRBD2. Germline CDR1 LNHDA, CDR2 SQIVND (reference sequence). J lost 5 bases, V lost 3 bases, and 4 bases had no gene match. The CDR3 runs to 16 residues. This CDR3 reads CASSIRTSGGHNEQFF. The CDR3 region has the DNA TGTGCCAGTAGTATCCGGACTAGCGGGGGTCACAATGAGCAGTTCTTC.

This rearrangement joins TRBV5-1 to TRBJ2-3; TRBD2 matches at 8 bases. J gave up 4 bases and V 7 bases, and 14 bases lay outside the gene matches. This CDR3 comprises 16 residues. Germline CDR1 and CDR2: SGHRS and YFSETQ. CDR3 nucleotide sequence: TGCGCCAGCCTCTCGGGGGGGTCAAACGCCGCAGATACGCAGTATTTT. Its translation is CASLSGGSNAADTQYF.

The J gene is TRBJ2-5, the V gene TRBV21-1; the D call of TRBD1 is as the table states it, not checked on the DNA. TRBV21-1 is flagged as a pseudogene. The CDR3 length is 16 residues. CDR3 protein: CASSKGPRDRQETQYF. DNA of the CDR3: TGTGCCAGCAGCAAAGGGCCTCGGGACAGACAAGAGACCCAGTACTTC.

The chain couples TRBV4-3 to TRBJ2-7; D gene unclear. This CDR3 spans 13 amino acids. Trimming took 4 bases from V and 2 from J, leaving 9 bases between them. Germline CDR1 LGHNA, CDR2 YSLEER. This CDR3 is CASSPRVAYEQYF. CDR3 bases: TGCGCCAGCAGCCCCCGGGTGGCCTACGAGCAGTACTTC.

The chain recombines TRBV29-1 with TRBJ1-1; possible D gene TRBD1, 5 bases. Germline CDR1 SQVTM, CDR2 ANQGSEA. V lost 7 bases and J 5 bases, leaving 14 bases between the germline ends. The length of the CDR3 is 12 residues. CDR3 sequence reads: CSGGAGLTEAFF. CDR3 in DNA: TGCAGCGGTGGGGCAGGGTTAACTGAAGCTTTCTTT.

The J gene is TRBJ1-1, the V gene TRBV6-5, with unresolved D. CDR1 and CDR2 (germline): MNHEY, SVGAGI. Trimming removed 6 bases at V and 1 base at J, with 12 bases between. The CDR3 covers 14 residues. The DNA for the CDR3 is TGTGCCAGCAGCCTCGTCCGGGGGAACACTGAAGCTTTCTTT. Protein: CASSLVRGNTEAFF.

The gene calls are TRBV4-1 and TRBJ2-1; no firm D call. CDR1 and CDR2 (germline): MGHRA, YSYEKL. Between the trimmed V and J ends, which lost 0 bases and 4 bases, there was a span of 13 bases. The CDR3 totals 16 residues. As DNA, the CDR3 is TGCGCCAGCAGCCAAGAGGCGGATAGATTTTACAATGAGCAGTTCTTC. It codes for CASSQEADRFYNEQFF.

This chain links TRBV5-1 with TRBJ1-3; D gene unclear. The CDR3 sequence is 15 residues long. Germline V CDR1 and CDR2: SGHRS, YFSETQ. V was clipped by 0 bases and J by 0 bases, with 7 bases between them. This chain's CDR3 is CASSLDGGSGNTIYF. The CDR3 DNA reads TGCGCCAGCAGCTTGGATGGCGGCTCTGGAAACACCATATATTTT.

Written as DNA, the CDR3 is TGTGCCAGTAGTATCGAGGGTAGCGGGAAGTTCTTC. Translation: CASSIEGSGKFF. The chain uses TRBV19 and TRBJ2-1, with TRBD2 matching 8 bases. After removal of 3 bases from V and 14 bases from J, the junction contained 6 bases not matched to a gene. The CDR3 contains 12 residues. Germline CDR1 LNHDA, CDR2 SQIVND (reference sequence). Drawing the rest from reference TRBV19 and TRBJ2-1, the complete variable domain is DGGITQSPKYLFRKEGQNVTLSCEQNLNHDAMYWYRQDPGQGLRLIYYSQIVNDFQKGDIAEGYSVSREKKESFPLTVTSAQKNPTAFYLCASSIEGSGKFFGPGTRLTVL.

The J gene is TRBJ2-1, the V gene TRBV9, with D uncertain. Germline CDR1 and CDR2: SGDLS and YYNGEE. This CDR3 has 14 residues. Trimming removed 4 bases at V and 10 bases at J, with 18 bases between. The CDR3 coding sequence is TGTGCCAGCAGCCGTAGACCGTTCCTTAGCGAGCAGTTCTTC. Amino acid sequence: CASSRRPFLSEQFF.

This clone was found once. The chain couples TRBV6-5 to TRBJ2-1; TRBD1 matches 10 bases. The CDR3 loop spans 15 amino acids. Trimming took 6 bases from V and 6 from J; bases not matched to a gene: 8. The germline CDR1 and CDR2 sequences are MNHEY and SVGAGI. CDR3 residues: CASRDGQGVVNEQFF. The DNA of the CDR3 is TGTGCCAGCAGGGACGGACAGGGGGTGGTCAATGAGCAGTTCTTC.

The CDR3 DNA is TGTGCCAGCAGCGCCACAGGGGTTGGGTACAATGAGCAGTTCTTC. Encoded protein: CASSATGVGYNEQFF. The rearrangement links TRBV3-1 (or the pseudogene TRBV3-2) to TRBJ2-1; 7 bases line up with TRBD1. Germline V CDR1 and CDR2: LGHDT, YNNKEL (reference sequence). The CDR3 totals 15 residues. J was trimmed by 4 bases and V by 5 bases; bases with no gene match: 8.

The chain joins TRBV5-4 to TRBJ2-1; 11 bases agree with TRBD2. V lost 6 bases, J lost 8 bases, and 10 bases stayed unmatched. Germline loops: CDR1 SGHNT, CDR2 YYREEE (reference sequence). This CDR3 spans 15 amino acids. CDR3 region: CASTRASGGLYEQFF. Written as DNA, the CDR3 is TGTGCCAGCACGCGGGCTAGCGGGGGGCTGTATGAGCAGTTCTTC.

This clone came up a few times. This sequence joins TRBV5-1 and TRBJ1-6; 7 bases match TRBD1. In germline, CDR1 is SGHRS, CDR2 YFSETQ. CDR3 length equals 15 residues. V trimming: 5 bases; J trimming: 7 bases; junction bases outside the gene matches: 9. Written as DNA, the CDR3 is TGCGCCAGCAGAACCGGGACAGAGTTAAATTCACCCCTCCACTTT. Translation gives CASRTGTELNSPLHF.

The chain recombines TRBV7-2 with TRBJ1-6; TRBD1 matches at 8 bases. The V and J ends lost 2 bases and 7 bases, in that order; junction bases with no gene match: 4. There are 15 residues in the CDR3. CDR1 is SGHTA and CDR2 is FQGNSA in the germline V gene. The CDR3 bases are TGTGCCAGCAGCTTAACAGGGGGTGGAAATTCACCCCTCCACTTT. Protein sequence: CASSLTGGGNSPLHF. The entire variable domain, with the rest obtained from reference TRBV7-2 and TRBJ1-6, is as follows: GAGVSQSPSNKVTEKGKDVELRCDPISGHTALYWYRQSLGQGLEFLIYFQGNSAPDKSGLPSDRFSAERTGGSVSTLTIQRTQQEDSAVYLCASSLTGGGNSPLHFGNGTRLTVT.

The chain employs TRBV11-2 and TRBJ1-6, with a weak D call TRBD1 (6 bases). V was shortened by 3 bases and J by 6 bases, with 12 bases between the two germline ends. The CDR3 runs 15 residues. Germline V lookup: CDR1 SGHAT, CDR2 FQNNGV. CDR3 sequence: CASSLGGQINSPLHF. CDR3 coding DNA: TGTGCCAGCAGCTTGGGGGGGCAGATTAATTCACCCCTCCACTTT.

The rearrangement uses TRBV27 and TRBJ1-6; D unclear. Between the trimmed V and J ends, which lost 3 bases and 7 bases, there was a span of 7 bases. Germline lookup yields CDR1 MNHEY and CDR2 SMNVEV (reference sequence). This CDR3 has 13 amino acids. CDR3: CASSFNSNSPLHF. As DNA, the CDR3 is TGTGCCAGCAGTTTCAACAGCAATTCACCCCTCCACTTT.

The rearrangement links TRBV9 to TRBJ2-7; D may be TRBD1 (5 bases). The CDR3 has 15 amino acids. V gave up 0 bases and J gave up 5 bases, with 15 bases separating them. Germline loops: CDR1 SGDLS, CDR2 YYNGEE. The CDR3 nucleotides are TGTGCCAGCAGCGTAGGAGTCAGGGTTTCCCACGAGCAGTACGTC. Translating it yields CASSVGVRVSHEQYV.

This clone was counted once. The rearrangement joins TRBV25-1 to TRBJ2-3, with D unresolved. The V gene's germline CDR1 is MGHDK and CDR2 SYGVNS. This CDR3 has 16 amino acids. V shed 5 bases and J shed 4 bases, with 19 bases lying between them. The CDR3 DNA is TGTGCCAGCAGTTCCCCGGGTAGCAGATTGCCAGATACGCAGTATTTT. This encodes CASSSPGSRLPDTQYF.

This clone was picked up a small number of times. J is TRBJ1-2 and V is TRBV2, with 8 positions matching TRBD1. V was pared by 8 bases and J by 4 bases, with 6 bases of the junction left unmatched. This CDR3 contains 13 residues. Germline CDR1 reads SNHLY; CDR2 reads FYNNEI. For the CDR3, the DNA is TGTGCCAGCCGCCCGGGACAGGTCTATGGCTACACCTTC. Translation gives CASRPGQVYGYTF.

This chain joins TRBV6-5 and TRBJ2-1, with 8 bases lining up with TRBD1. V was clipped by 6 bases and J by 5 bases; unmatched bases: 9. Germline CDR1 MNHEY, CDR2 SVGAGI. The CDR3 extends over 15 amino acids. CDR3 sequence reads: CASRIAGTGDNEQFF. The CDR3 nucleotides are TGTGCCAGCAGAATTGCCGGGACAGGTGACAATGAGCAGTTCTTC.

The gene calls are TRBV29-1 and TRBJ1-1; unclear D gene. CDR3 length: 12 amino acids. The V gene lost 2 bases and the J gene lost 6 bases, with 10 bases spanning the gap. Germline lookup yields CDR1 SQVTM and CDR2 ANQGSEA. The CDR3 DNA sequence: TGCAGCGTTGAATGGGGAGGCTCTGAAGCTTTCTTT. Translating it yields CSVEWGGSEAFF.

The chain has TRBV15 and TRBJ1-2; 10 bases align to TRBD1. The CDR3 extends over 15 amino acids. The trim removed 1 base at V and 3 bases at J, leaving 2 bases unmatched. The germline V gene has CDR1 LNHNV and CDR2 YYDKDF (reference sequence). The CDR3 region is CATSRGGQGDYGYTF. In DNA form, the CDR3 reads TGTGCCACCAGCAGAGGAGGACAGGGGGACTATGGCTACACCTTC.

The CDR3 DNA is TGTGCCACCAGTGATGTGGGACTAGTCTCTCAAGAGACCCAGTACTTC. Translated, it gives CATSDVGLVSQETQYF. The V gene is TRBV24-1, the J gene TRBJ2-5, with 8 positions matching TRBD2. CDR3 length equals 16 residues. Losses at the gene ends were 3 bases for V and 2 bases for J; bases not matched to a gene: 7. Germline V gene data show CDR1 as KGHDR and CDR2 as SFDVKD.

The CDR3 spells CASSPGVEGPQHF. CDR3 DNA: TGTGCCAGCAGCCCGGGGGTGGAGGGGCCCCAGCATTTT. The rearrangement uses TRBV7-9 and TRBJ1-5; D may be TRBD1 (5 bases). Germline CDR1 SEHNR, CDR2 FQNEAQ (reference sequence). Trimming removed 5 bases from V and 9 bases from J, with 14 bases in between. This CDR3 spans 13 amino acids.

CDR3 protein: CASSFGQGANYGYTF. CDR3 nucleotide sequence: TGCGCCAGCAGCTTTGGACAGGGAGCTAACTATGGCTACACCTTC. The V gene is TRBV5-1, the J gene TRBJ1-2; the match to TRBD1 covers 8 bases. The CDR3 has 15 residues. Per germline, CDR1 SGHRS and CDR2 YFSETQ. J was trimmed by 0 bases and V by 2 bases; bases with no gene match: 3.

The V gene is TRBV19, the J gene TRBJ2-1; D is uncertain. Germline-derived CDR1 and CDR2 are LNHDA and SQIVND (reference sequence). Trimming took off 0 bases at V and 0 bases at J, with 6 bases between the two ends. CDR3 length: 15 residues. The CDR3 sequence: CASSIDLSSYNEQFF. The CDR3 DNA reads TGTGCCAGTAGTATAGACTTGAGCTCCTACAATGAGCAGTTCTTC.

The chain has TRBV9 and TRBJ1-1, with 9 positions matching TRBD1. Germline values: CDR1 SGDLS, CDR2 YYNGEE. This CDR3 region has 15 residues. Germline trimming cut 3 bases from V and 1 base from J; bases unmatched to any gene: 4. In DNA, the CDR3 is TGTGCCAGCAGCGCGGGGACAGGGTCGAACACTGAAGCTTTCTTT. Protein: CASSAGTGSNTEAFF.